This T cell receptor beta chain comes out of a study of cytomegalovirus exposure and HLA in healthy donors. Study-wide points: TCR beta chain V- and J-gene trimming was linked, in a later analysis, to a missense variant in DCLRE1C. In an earlier analysis, productive rearrangement rates for most beta V segments clustered near 87% or 30%. Most sequenced TCRs were rare (though some public TCRs occurred in many donors).

There are 16 residues in the CDR3. The germline V gene has CDR1 MNHEY and CDR2 SMNVEV (reference sequence). Trimming took off 2 bases at V and 5 bases at J, with 16 bases between the two ends. PCR amplification relied on 60 Vbeta primers (plus 13 Jbeta primers). The repertoire was sequenced with immunoSEQ multiplex PCR; TCRdb's copy has only in-frame clones and lacks some. The sample records fewer than 140,000 clones, about 76% being singletons. As concerns this clone: No antigen is known for it.

The donors comprised healthy bone marrow donors. This chain joins TRBV27 and TRBJ1-5; the D gene is possibly TRBD1 (6 bases). The receptor was derived from a woman between 50 and 59 years old in good health and CMV-seropositive. The specimen sequenced was PBMCs. Here the CDR3 reads CASSLIGGRPYQPQHF. CDR3 bases: TGTGCCAGCAGTTTAATCGGGGGGCGGCCCTATCAGCCCCAGCATTTT.